The 20 T cell receptor beta chains listed next were all sequenced from one sample in a study of shared clonotypes between healthy human individuals. Libraries were prepared by immunoSEQ multiplex PCR; TCRdb keeps only in-frame clonotypes and omits some of them. Of more than 900,000 clones in the sample, around 78% were seen once. The specimen was memory CD4+ T cells from PBMCs. As to subset: CD45RA-negative fraction. These receptors all stem from a man younger than 35 in good health. Some clones in this sample may be carry-over from other donors' samples.

The gene calls are TRBV28 and TRBJ1-1, with D possibly TRBD1 on 6 matching bases. Trimming took off 6 bases at V and 2 bases at J, with 16 bases between the two ends. The V gene's germline CDR1 is MDHEN and CDR2 SYDVKM. The CDR3 extends over 15 amino acids. This CDR3 is CASREARGPNTEAFF. The CDR3 DNA reads TGTGCCAGCAGGGAGGCCAGGGGCCCAAACACTGAAGCTTTCTTT.

In its sample, this clone was seen a few times. This chain uses TRBV25-1 with TRBJ1-2; no clear D. Germline V CDR1 and CDR2: MGHDK, SYGVNS. This CDR3 has 9 amino acids. Trimming shortened V by 11 bases and J by 2 bases, and 3 bases separated the two germline ends. CDR3 region: CAGNYGYTF. The CDR3 region has the DNA TGTGCCGGAAACTATGGCTACACCTTC.

V gene TRBV2 combines with J gene TRBJ1-4; a weak D match, TRBD1 (6 bases). This CDR3 is built from 14 residues. Trimming pared 5 bases from V and 8 bases from J, leaving 15 bases between. Germline CDR1 and CDR2: SNHLY and FYNNEI. The CDR3 DNA follows: TGTGCCAGCAGTCGGACAGACCCTGGCGAAAAACTGTTTTTT. Translating gives CASSRTDPGEKLFF.

This sequence joins TRBV7-2 and TRBJ2-7; D gene unclear. The germline gives CDR1 SGHTA, CDR2 FQGNSA. Between the trimmed V and J ends, which lost 1 base and 0 bases, there was a span of 13 bases. The CDR3 sequence is 16 residues long. CDR3 sequence (DNA): TGTGCCAGCAGCTTAGGCCAGCCACTGAGCTCCTACGAGCAGTACTTC. Translating gives CASSLGQPLSSYEQYF.

This clone is a singleton in its sample. The CDR3 loop reads CASRNQGLTENGYTF. CDR3 nucleotides: TGTGCCAGCAGAAACCAAGGTTTGACAGAGAATGGCTACACCTTC. The chain joins TRBV6-5 to TRBJ1-2; TRBD1 might be the D (5 bases). V gave up 6 bases and J gave up 6 bases, with 20 bases separating them. The CDR3 runs 15 residues. Germline CDR1 MNHEY, CDR2 SVGAGI.

This sequence joins TRBV18 and TRBJ2-7; unclear D gene. The CDR3 is 12 amino acids. CDR1 is KGHSH, CDR2 LQKENI, per germline. The V end was cut by 3 bases, the J end by 6 bases, with 9 bases between. The CDR3 reads CASSPLAGEQYF. In nucleotides, the CDR3 is TGTGCCAGCTCACCGTTAGCTGGCGAGCAGTACTTC.

The V and J genes are TRBV28 and TRBJ1-2; the D is unclear. Deletions cut 1 base from V and 7 bases from J, with 10 bases between. The CDR3 has 13 amino acids. CDR1 MDHEN and CDR2 SYDVKM come from the germline V gene. The CDR3: CASSLSPQLGYTF. Here the CDR3 DNA reads TGTGCCAGCAGTTTATCACCCCAGCTTGGCTACACCTTC.

The chain combines TRBV7-3 with TRBJ2-2; 9 bases line up with TRBD2. The CDR3 totals 15 residues. V lost 4 bases to trimming and J lost 4 bases; unmatched junction nucleotides: 4. Germline values: CDR1 SGHTA, CDR2 FQGTGA. The DNA for the CDR3 is TGTGCCAGCAGCTCCCGGCGGGAGGGCACCGGGGAGCTGTTTTTT. Translated: CASSSRREGTGELFF.

The chain carries TRBV6-1 and TRBJ2-7, with 12 bases fitting TRBD2. The ends lost 4 bases at V and 4 bases at J; junction bases unmatched: 8. Germline-derived CDR1 and CDR2 are MNHNS and SASEGT. This CDR3 has 16 residues. In DNA form, the CDR3 reads TGTGCCAGCAGTGCCCTGACTAGCGGGAGTTTGTACGAGCAGTACTTC. It translates to CASSALTSGSLYEQYF.

V and J are TRBV18 and TRBJ2-6; 13 bases align to TRBD2. J lost 1 base, V lost 1 base, and 4 bases had no gene match. CDR1 is KGHSH and CDR2 is LQKENI in the germline V gene. The CDR3 contains 19 residues. CDR3 in amino acids: CASSPLALAGGSGANVLTF. The CDR3 DNA reads as TGTGCCAGCTCACCACTCGCACTAGCGGGAGGGTCTGGGGCCAACGTCCTGACTTTC. Full variable domain (remainder filled in from reference TRBV18 and TRBJ2-6): NAGVMQNPRHLVRRRGQEARLRCSPMKGHSHVYWYRQLPEEGLKFMVYLQKENIIDESGMPKERFSAEFPKEGPSILRIQQVVRGDSAAYFCASSPLALAGGSGANVLTFGAGSRLTVL.

A remark on this clone: Other nucleotide sequences in the sample specify the same CDR3. The chain carries TRBV5-1 and TRBJ2-1; 14 bases agree with TRBD2. Germline CDR1 SGHRS, CDR2 YFSETQ. CDR3 length: 15 amino acids. The trim removed 3 bases at V and 5 bases at J, leaving 1 base unmatched. CDR3 nucleotide sequence: TGCGCCAGCAGCTGGGGACTAGCGGGGGACAATGAGCAGTTCTTC. It yields the protein CASSWGLAGDNEQFF.

This rearrangement joins TRBV28 to TRBJ1-2; D is possibly TRBD1 (6 bases). Trimming removed 8 bases at V and 0 bases at J, with 10 bases between. The CDR3 is made up of 13 amino acids. The germline gives CDR1 MDHEN, CDR2 SYDVKM. The chain's CDR3 is CASGRTANYGYTF. The CDR3 bases are TGTGCCAGCGGTCGGACAGCTAACTATGGCTACACCTTC.

CDR3 DNA sequence: TGTGCCAGCAGCCAAGTCTTCGGAGTGCATGAGCAGTTCTTC. This gives the protein CASSQVFGVHEQFF. The V and J genes are TRBV14 and TRBJ2-1; D not resolved. V dropped 1 base and J dropped 8 bases, with 12 bases sitting between them. The CDR3 is 14 residues long. Germline CDR1 is SGHDN and CDR2 is FVKESK.

The chain is built from TRBV19 and TRBJ2-7, with 12 positions matching TRBD1. Germline V gives CDR1 LNHDA, CDR2 SQIVND (reference sequence). Trimming removed 6 bases from V and 5 bases from J; junction bases left unmatched: 5. The CDR3 sequence is 14 residues long. The CDR3 protein is CASRPGQGAHEQYF. CDR3 DNA: TGTGCCAGTAGGCCGGGACAGGGGGCCCACGAGCAGTACTTC.

This chain connects TRBV7-2 to TRBJ2-7; no firm D call. The CDR3 extends over 13 amino acids. In germline, CDR1 is SGHTA, CDR2 FQGNSA. Trimming removed 4 bases at V and 6 bases at J, with 13 bases between. This CDR3 reads CASSSRLAREQYF. The CDR3 DNA reads as TGTGCCAGCAGCTCCCGGTTAGCTCGCGAGCAGTACTTC.

The chain uses TRBV5-8 and TRBJ1-5; TRBD1 is a possible D gene (5 bases). Trimming removed 3 bases at V and 9 bases at J, with 10 bases between. Germline V gene sequence: CDR1 SGHTS, CDR2 YDEGEE. CDR3 length: 12 amino acids. The CDR3 DNA reads TGTGCCAGCAGCTGGGGGTTTGGGCCCCAGCATTTT. Protein sequence: CASSWGFGPQHF. Using reference TRBV5-8 and TRBJ1-5 for the parts outside the CDR3, the full variable domain is EAGVTQSPTHLIKTRGQQATLRCSPISGHTSVYWYQQALGLGLQFLLWYDEGEERNRGNFPPRFSGRQFPNYSSELNVNALELEDSALYLCASSWGFGPQHFGDGTRLSIL.

The chain has TRBV18 and TRBJ2-3; D could derive from TRBD1 or TRBD2 (5 bases each). CDR1 is KGHSH and CDR2 is LQKENI in the germline V gene. With 6 bases removed from V and 13 bases from J, the gap between germline ends came to 20 bases. This CDR3 is 13 amino acids long. The CDR3 is CASSPATDGTKYF. In nucleotides, the CDR3 is TGTGCCAGCTCCCCAGCAACGGACGGGACGAAGTATTTT.

This clone occurred once. This chain links TRBV30 with TRBJ2-4; TRBD1 aligns across 8 bases. The trim removed 2 bases at V and 8 bases at J, leaving 8 bases unmatched. The CDR3 is 14 amino acids. Germline-derived CDR1 and CDR2 are GTSNPN and SVGIG (reference sequence). The CDR3 spells CAWSLQGAEYIQYF. The CDR3 nucleotides are TGTGCCTGGAGTCTGCAGGGGGCGGAGTACATTCAGTACTTC. The complete variable domain, with remaining parts taken from reference TRBV30 and TRBJ2-4, reads SQTIHQWPATLVQPVGSPLSLECTVEGTSNPNLYWYRQAAGRGLQLLFYSVGIGQISSEVPQNLSASRPQDRQFILSSKKLLLSDSGFYLCAWSLQGAEYIQYFGAGTRLSVL.

This clone was counted a single time. The chain carries TRBV11-3 and TRBJ2-3, with a weak D call TRBD1 (6 bases). Trimming took off 3 bases at V and 5 bases at J, with 18 bases between the two ends. CDR1 and CDR2 from the germline V gene are SGHNT and YENEEA. The CDR3 spans 16 residues. Here the CDR3 DNA reads TGTGCCAGCAGCTTTTCATCGGGCACAGGGATAGATACGCAGTATTTT. This translates into CASSFSSGTGIDTQYF.

The rearrangement uses TRBV19 and TRBJ1-2; TRBD1 aligns across 7 bases. Trimming cost V 2 bases and J 14 bases; bases outside gene matches: 8. The CDR3 spans 12 residues. Per the germline V gene, CDR1 is LNHDA and CDR2 is SQIVND (reference sequence). The CDR3 DNA reads as TGTGCCAGTAGTATATCCCAGGGGGAGAGGACCTTC. Protein product: CASSISQGERTF. The whole variable domain, remainder taken from reference TRBV19 and TRBJ1-2, is DGGITQSPKYLFRKEGQNVTLSCEQNLNHDAMYWYRQDPGQGLRLIYYSQIVNDFQKGDIAEGYSVSREKKESFPLTVTSAQKNPTAFYLCASSISQGERTFGSGTRLTVV.